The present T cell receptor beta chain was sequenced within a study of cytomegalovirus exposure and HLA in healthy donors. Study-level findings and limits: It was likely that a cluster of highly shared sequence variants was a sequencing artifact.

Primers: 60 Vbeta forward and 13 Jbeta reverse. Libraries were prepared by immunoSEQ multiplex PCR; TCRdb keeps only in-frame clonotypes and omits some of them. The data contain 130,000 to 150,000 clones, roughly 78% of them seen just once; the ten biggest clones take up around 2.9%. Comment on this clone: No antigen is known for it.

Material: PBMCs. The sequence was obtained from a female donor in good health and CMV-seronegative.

This CDR3 reads CASSQRTGGAGEQYF. CDR3 DNA: TGCGCCAGCAGCCAAAGGACAGGGGGTGCAGGAGAGCAGTACTTC. The rearrangement joins TRBV4-1 to TRBJ2-5; the match to TRBD1 covers 10 bases. The CDR3 is made up of 15 amino acids. V shed 2 bases and J 11 bases; nucleotides not matched to a gene: 11. CDR1 and CDR2 (germline): MGHRA, YSYEKL.